These 16 T cell receptor beta chains originate from one sample sequenced in a study of blood T cell repertoires in COVID-19. Assay: immunoSEQ multiplex PCR; the TCRdb copy retains only in-frame clones and omits some. The sample carries 200,000 to 250,000 clones, 86% recorded once. Material: peripheral blood. These receptors all come from an elderly woman with COVID-19, enrolled during active disease.

CDR3 coding DNA: TGCGCCAGCAGCCCCACTACCGGGACAGGATTAAATTCACCCCTCCACTTT. It specifies CASSPTTGTGLNSPLHF. The chain has TRBV5-1 and TRBJ1-6, with 8 bases that match TRBD1. After removal of 4 bases from V and 7 bases from J, the junction contained 13 bases not matched to a gene. The germline V gene has CDR1 SGHRS and CDR2 YFSETQ. This CDR3 has 17 amino acids. Using reference TRBV5-1 and TRBJ1-6 for the parts outside the CDR3, the full variable domain is KAGVTQTPRYLIKTRGQQVTLSCSPISGHRSVSWYQQTPGQGLQFLFEYFSETQRNKGNFPGRFSGRQFSNSRSEMNVSTLELGDSALYLCASSPTTGTGLNSPLHFGNGTRLTVT.

The gene calls are TRBV5-4 and TRBJ2-7, with TRBD2 matching over 11 bases. This CDR3 spans 15 amino acids. J was trimmed by 4 bases and V by 3 bases; bases with no gene match: 6. Germline assignment: CDR1 SGHNT and CDR2 YYREEE (reference sequence). The CDR3 reads CASSSATSGTYEQYF. The CDR3 region has the DNA TGTGCCAGCAGCTCAGCGACTAGCGGGACTTACGAGCAGTACTTC. Supplemented by reference TRBV5-4 and TRBJ2-7, the full variable domain reads ETGVTQSPTHLIKTRGQQVTLRCSSQSGHNTVSWYQQALGQGPQFIFQYYREEENGRGNFPPRFSGLQFPNYSSELNVNALELDDSALYLCASSSATSGTYEQYFGPGTRLTVT.

The chain uses TRBV5-5 and TRBJ2-3; 7 bases match TRBD2. CDR3 length: 15 residues. The germline gives CDR1 SGHKS, CDR2 YYEKEE (reference sequence). J gave up 0 bases and V 2 bases, and 3 bases lay outside the gene matches. The CDR3 DNA reads as TGTGCCAGCAGCTTAAGGGGAGGGAGCACAGATACGCAGTATTTT. Its protein product is CASSLRGGSTDTQYF.

This chain connects TRBV5-4 to TRBJ2-5; 10 positions agree with TRBD2. Trimming removed 5 bases from V and 1 base from J; junction bases left unmatched: 2. CDR1 and CDR2 from the germline V gene are SGHNT and YYREEE (reference sequence). This CDR3 comprises 14 residues. The CDR3 reads CASSSGGSQETQYF. CDR3 DNA sequence: TGTGCCAGCAGTAGCGGGGGGAGCCAAGAGACCCAGTACTTC.

The chain uses TRBV2 and TRBJ1-1; D may be TRBD1 (6 bases). The CDR3 runs to 12 residues. Germline lookup yields CDR1 SNHLY and CDR2 FYNNEI. V dropped 7 bases and J dropped 8 bases, with 14 bases sitting between them. DNA of the CDR3: TGTGCCAGCAACTCGGACAGCCCCGAAGCTTTCTTT. As protein: CASNSDSPEAFF.

CDR3 sequence reads: CASSPQGSRETQYF. DNA of the CDR3: TGTGCCAGCAGCCCGCAGGGGAGTCGAGAGACCCAGTACTTC. The genes are TRBV4-2 and TRBJ2-5; D may be TRBD1 (6 bases). Trimming left V 4 bases short and J 4 bases short, with 13 bases between. Per the germline V gene, CDR1 is LGHNA and CDR2 is YNFKEQ. This CDR3 is built from 14 residues.

The V call is TRBV5-1, the J call TRBJ1-2; no firm D call. V was clipped by 0 bases and J by 3 bases, with 9 bases between them. Looked up from germline, CDR1 is SGHRS and CDR2 is YFSETQ. CDR3 length: 14 amino acids. The CDR3 is CASSLAETDYGYTF. The CDR3 DNA reads as TGCGCCAGCAGCTTGGCCGAAACAGACTATGGCTACACCTTC.

The chain combines TRBV19 with TRBJ1-3; 7 nucleotides line up with TRBD1. This CDR3 spans 14 amino acids. V lost 4 bases to trimming and J lost 0 bases; unmatched junction nucleotides: 0. The germline gives CDR1 LNHDA, CDR2 SQIVND (reference sequence). CDR3 protein: CASSTGGSGNTIYF. DNA for the CDR3: TGTGCCAGTAGTACAGGGGGCTCTGGAAACACCATATATTTT.

This clone was counted a single time. The chain has TRBV15 and TRBJ1-4; 7 bases are shared with TRBD1. Germline CDR1 reads LNHNV; CDR2 reads YYDKDF (reference sequence). The CDR3 is made up of 18 amino acids. J gave up 3 bases and V 0 bases, and 10 bases lay outside the gene matches. CDR3 sequence: CATSRDRGQGGPNEKLFF. CDR3 DNA: TGTGCCACCAGCAGAGATCGGGGTCAGGGGGGCCCTAATGAAAAACTGTTTTTT.

This clone showed up just a few times. This chain joins TRBV28 and TRBJ1-2; unclear D gene. CDR3 size: 16 residues. V was clipped by 3 bases and J by 4 bases, with 18 bases between them. Germline V lookup: CDR1 MDHEN, CDR2 SYDVKM. CDR3 nucleotides: TGTGCCAGCAGTTTCGAGTGGCAGCGCAGTTCCTATGGCTACACCTTC. This sequence encodes CASSFEWQRSSYGYTF.

This chain connects TRBV6-5 to TRBJ2-1, with TRBD2 matching over 9 bases. CDR3 length equals 15 residues. The ends lost 8 bases at V and 5 bases at J; junction bases unmatched: 10. Germline loops: CDR1 MNHEY, CDR2 SVGAGI. The CDR3 nucleotides are TGTGCCAGCCTAGACGATAGCGGGGGACACAATGAGCAGTTCTTC. Amino acid sequence: CASLDDSGGHNEQFF.

The CDR3: CASSSRGRRPNEKLFF. For the CDR3, the DNA is TGTGCCAGCAGTTCCAGGGGGCGGAGGCCTAATGAAAAACTGTTTTTT. The V and J genes are TRBV28 and TRBJ1-4; 8 bases fit TRBD1. The V gene's germline CDR1 is MDHEN and CDR2 SYDVKM. The CDR3 covers 16 residues. V was clipped by 4 bases and J by 3 bases; unmatched bases: 7.

The gene calls are TRBV4-2 and TRBJ1-2; D might be TRBD1 (5 bases). Germline V gene lookup returns CDR1 LGHNA and CDR2 YNFKEQ. This CDR3 region has 15 residues. The V end was cut by 1 base, the J end by 4 bases, with 13 bases between. CDR3 protein: CASSQVLSGGYGYTF. CDR3 nucleotides: TGTGCCAGCAGCCAAGTCCTCTCGGGGGGCTATGGCTACACCTTC.

The V call is TRBV5-6, the J call TRBJ2-2; TRBD2 matches 11 bases. V lost 0 bases, J lost 5 bases, and 3 bases stayed unmatched. CDR1 is SGHDT, CDR2 YYEEEE, per germline. The CDR3 is 16 amino acids. CDR3 residues: CASSLGTSGRTGELFF. The CDR3 DNA reads as TGTGCCAGCAGCTTGGGGACTAGCGGGCGAACCGGGGAGCTGTTTTTT.

This chain joins TRBV10-3 and TRBJ2-5, with D maybe TRBD1 (5 bases). Trimming pared 5 bases from V and 4 bases from J, leaving 11 bases between. This CDR3 spans 13 amino acids. Germline loops: CDR1 ENHRY, CDR2 SYGVKD. CDR3 region: CAISQGFGETQYF. CDR3 sequence (DNA): TGTGCCATCAGTCAGGGTTTTGGAGAGACCCAGTACTTC.

The rearrangement links TRBV18 to TRBJ1-1, with TRBD1 as a possible D gene (6 bases). CDR1 and CDR2 from the germline V gene are KGHSH and LQKENI. V lost 6 bases and J lost 1, with 9 bases in between. The CDR3 is 13 amino acids. CDR3 region: CASSGQWNTEAFF. The CDR3 DNA reads as TGTGCCAGCTCCGGACAGTGGAACACTGAAGCTTTCTTT. Full variable domain (rest looked up from reference TRBV18 and TRBJ1-1): NAGVMQNPRHLVRRRGQEARLRCSPMKGHSHVYWYRQLPEEGLKFMVYLQKENIIDESGMPKERFSAEFPKEGPSILRIQQVVRGDSAAYFCASSGQWNTEAFFGQGTRLTVV.